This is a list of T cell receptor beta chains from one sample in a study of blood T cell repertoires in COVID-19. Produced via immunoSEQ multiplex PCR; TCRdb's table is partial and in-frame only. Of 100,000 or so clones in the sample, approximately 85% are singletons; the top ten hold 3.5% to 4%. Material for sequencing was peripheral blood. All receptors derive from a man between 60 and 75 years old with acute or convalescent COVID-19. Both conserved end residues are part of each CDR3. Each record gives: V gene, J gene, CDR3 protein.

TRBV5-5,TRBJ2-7,CASSIGQGAYF
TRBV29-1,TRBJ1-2,CSVRAGARGYTF
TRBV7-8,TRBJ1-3,CASSLIQGGGNTIYF
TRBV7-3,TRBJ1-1,CASSLFADTEAFF
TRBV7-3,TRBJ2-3,CASSWGLAADTQYF
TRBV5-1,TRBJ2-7,CASSFRDSYYEQYF
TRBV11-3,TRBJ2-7,CANRDLAGESEQYF
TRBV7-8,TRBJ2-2,CASSGTGTMGGELFF
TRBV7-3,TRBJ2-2,CASSLNQGEVGELFF
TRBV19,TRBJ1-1,CASAGQGEALGF
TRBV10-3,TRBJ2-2,CAIGDRTNTGELFF
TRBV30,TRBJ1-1,CASPGQVNTEAFF
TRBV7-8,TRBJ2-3,CASSLSLGLRDTQYF
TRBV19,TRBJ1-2,CASTPSGTGNYGYTF
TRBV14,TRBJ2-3,CASSVRTGGSTDTQYF
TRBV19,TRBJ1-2,CASSEIGSGGYTF
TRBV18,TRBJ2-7,CASSHSPLDYEQYF
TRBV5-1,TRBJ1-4,CASSGTGFEKLFF
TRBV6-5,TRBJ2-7,CASSYGRGTYEQYF
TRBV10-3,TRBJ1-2,CAISGDRSETGYTF
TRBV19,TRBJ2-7,CASSTDRGLEQYF
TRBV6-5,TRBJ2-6,CASALGVSGANVLTF
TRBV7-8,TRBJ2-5,CASSLGAGGPLETQYF
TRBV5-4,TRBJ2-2,CASSLAGRTGELFF
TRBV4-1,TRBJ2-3,CASSQVDTQYF
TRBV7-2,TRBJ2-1,CASSFQRFYNEQFF
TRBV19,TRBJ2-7,CASSNSGNPYEQYF
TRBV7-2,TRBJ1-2,CASSSRDRGRVNYGYTF
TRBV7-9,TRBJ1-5,CASSPPGQGTQPQHF
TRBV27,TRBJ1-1,CASSYRANTEAFF
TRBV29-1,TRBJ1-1,CSVEDRVTEAFF
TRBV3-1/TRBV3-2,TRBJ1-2,CASSPRFLAGWTYGYTF
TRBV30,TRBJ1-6,CAWSEQGNSPLHF
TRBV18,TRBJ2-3,CASSPAGSTDTQYF
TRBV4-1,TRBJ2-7,CASSQGRDKTLYEQYF
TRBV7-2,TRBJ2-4,CASTRTHLAKNIQYF
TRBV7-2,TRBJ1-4,CASSLLGGGATNEKLFF
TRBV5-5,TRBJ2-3,CASSLQGSDTQYF
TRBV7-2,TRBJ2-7,CASSHTSGGPYEQYF
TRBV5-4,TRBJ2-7,CASSREPLAATYEQYF
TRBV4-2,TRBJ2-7,CASSQEQFGHYEQYF
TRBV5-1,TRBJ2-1,CASSKGASGIHNEQFF